This T cell receptor (beta chain) was documented in a study of T cell repertoires in cytomegalovirus infection (dated by TCRdb to between 2019 and 2020). Study-level background: Donor HLA type was relevant to the analysis, as public TCR beta signatures indicated carriage of CMV infection together with the matching HLA type. Overall results and qualifications from the work: Cumulative frequency of public TCR beta family members discriminated carriers of CMV infection plus the relevant HLA type in this cohort and an independent approximately 360-donor cohort. The ex vivo response was dominated by HLA-C-restricted CMV-specific TCR beta clonotypes, which also provided the single most frequent clonotype in two of eight donors.

The germline V gene specifies ENHRY as CDR1 and SYGVKD as CDR2. Its CDR3 holds 17 amino acids, cysteine through phenylalanine. Of the read, only the CDR3 DNA is kept; its 51 bases are in frame from base 1. V is pruned by 0 bases and J by 1 base, leaving 7 bases of the junction without a gene match. Data came from an Illumina HiSeq 1500. TCRdb passed the public sequencing reads through fastp at Q25 and MiXCR, retaining productive beta sequences. Records with the same CDR3 protein are collapsed into one entry carrying the most frequent genes and DNA. A total of around 130,000 distinct CDR3 sequences appear in this sample, around 25% of them only once. The top ten clonotypes cover roughly 35% of the sample. This clonotype was seen a handful of times. Its antigen remains undetermined. No much larger clonotype is one base removed from it; base qualities were not supplied.

Sequencing was done on a sample of PBMCs, sequenced either directly or after in vitro stimulation (not recorded which). The rearranged chain carries TRBV10-3 and TRBJ1-2; 8 middle bases align to TRBD1. The TCR was taken from a human donor in good health (CMV status not recorded). Some clones in this sample may be carry-over from other donors' samples. The CDR3 protein: CAISESFQGASNYGYTF. The DNA is TGTGCCATCAGTGAGTCGTTTCAGGGGGCGAGTAACTATGGCTACACCTTC.